What follows describes a single T cell receptor (beta chain). Its antigen is currently unknown. This sample was included in a study of T cell responses to AZD1222 COVID-19 vaccine. Findings of the study overall: The study found vaccine-associated CD4 TCRs spanning spike, dominant at 160-218 and 743-854. Reports say nearly half of spike-specific TCRs go after unmutated variant regions. Seropositive AZD1222 recipients at baseline numbered only five to seven.

Method: immunoSEQ multiplex PCR; TCRdb's copy keeps in-frame clones and lacks some. The sample records over 85,000 clones, around 90% being singletons. Germline CDR1 MNHNY, CDR2 SVGAGI (reference sequence). The CDR3 loop spans 11 amino acids. V was trimmed by 8 bases and J by 2 bases, leaving 7 bases between them. Sequenced material: peripheral blood, taken 28 days after the second AZD1222 dose. The gene calls are TRBV6-6 and TRBJ2-7; no firm D call. This sequence was found in an adult who received the AZD1222 COVID-19 vaccine. The CDR3 DNA follows: TGTGCCAGCTCCAATACCTACGAGCAGTACTTC. This codes for CASSNTYEQYF.